This T cell receptor (beta chain) was obtained from a study of T cell repertoires in cytomegalovirus infection. Study-wide results and caveats: There were HLA-C-restricted CMV-specific TCR beta clonotypes dominating the ex vivo response.

This clonotype has at least ten counts. Its antigen is not identified. TCRdb reprocessed the reads with MiXCR, giving one entry per CDR3 protein. This sample has some 300,000 distinct CDR3 sequences; about an eighth occur once, and the top ten carry 7.5% to 10%. With 6 bases clipped from V and 4 bases from J, the junction kept 13 bases outside the gene matches. The CDR3 has 16 residues. Germline V CDR1 and CDR2: SGHTA, FQGTGA. Specimen: PBMCs. J is TRBJ2-3 and V is TRBV7-3; 7 bases match TRBD2. The receptor comes from a human donor in good health (CMV status not recorded). Some clones in this sample may be carry-over from other donors' samples. The DNA of the CDR3 is TGTGCCAGCAGGTTTCCTAGCGGTCTTCCTTCAGATACGCAGTATTTT. Translating gives CASRFPSGLPSDTQYF.